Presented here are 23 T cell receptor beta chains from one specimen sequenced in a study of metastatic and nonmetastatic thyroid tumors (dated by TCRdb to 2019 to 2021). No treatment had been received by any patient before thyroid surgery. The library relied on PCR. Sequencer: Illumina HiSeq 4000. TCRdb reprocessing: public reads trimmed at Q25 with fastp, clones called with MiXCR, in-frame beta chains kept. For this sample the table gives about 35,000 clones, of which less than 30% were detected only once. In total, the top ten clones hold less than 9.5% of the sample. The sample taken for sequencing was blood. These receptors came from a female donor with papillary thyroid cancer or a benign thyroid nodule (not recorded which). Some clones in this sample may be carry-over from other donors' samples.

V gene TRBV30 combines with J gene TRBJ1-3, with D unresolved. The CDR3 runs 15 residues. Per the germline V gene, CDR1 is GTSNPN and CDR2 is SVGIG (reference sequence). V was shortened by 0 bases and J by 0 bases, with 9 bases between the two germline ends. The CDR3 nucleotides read TGTGCCTGGAGTGTACTGGGGTACTCTGGAAACACCATATATTTT. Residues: CAWSVLGYSGNTIYF.

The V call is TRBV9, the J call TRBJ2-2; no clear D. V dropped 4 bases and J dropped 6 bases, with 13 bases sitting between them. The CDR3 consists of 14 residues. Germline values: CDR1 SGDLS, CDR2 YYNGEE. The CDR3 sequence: CASSPFANSGELFF. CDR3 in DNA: TGTGCCAGCAGCCCCTTCGCCAATTCCGGGGAGCTGTTTTTT.

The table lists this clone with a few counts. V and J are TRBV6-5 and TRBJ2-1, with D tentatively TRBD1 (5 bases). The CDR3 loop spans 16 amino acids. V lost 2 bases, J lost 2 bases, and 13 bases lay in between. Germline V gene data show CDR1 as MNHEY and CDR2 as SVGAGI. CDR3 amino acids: CASSYEARATYNEQFF. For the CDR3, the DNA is TGTGCCAGCAGTTACGAAGCCAGGGCTACCTACAATGAGCAGTTCTTC.

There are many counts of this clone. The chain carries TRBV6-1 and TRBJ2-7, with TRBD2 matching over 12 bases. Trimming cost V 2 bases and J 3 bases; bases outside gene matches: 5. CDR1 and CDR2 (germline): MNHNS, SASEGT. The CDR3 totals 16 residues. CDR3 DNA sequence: TGTGCCAGCAGTGAAATCGGACTAGCGGGGTTCTACGAGCAGTACTTC. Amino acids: CASSEIGLAGFYEQYF.

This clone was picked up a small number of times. The CDR3 DNA sequence: TGTGCCAGCAGTTTTCAGGGGTATGGCTACACCTTC. Its translation: CASSFQGYGYTF. The J gene is TRBJ1-2, the V gene TRBV6-5, with D maybe TRBD1 (6 bases). Trimming shortened V by 4 bases and J by 5 bases, and 8 bases separated the two germline ends. CDR1 MNHEY and CDR2 SVGAGI come from the germline V gene. CDR3 length equals 12 residues.

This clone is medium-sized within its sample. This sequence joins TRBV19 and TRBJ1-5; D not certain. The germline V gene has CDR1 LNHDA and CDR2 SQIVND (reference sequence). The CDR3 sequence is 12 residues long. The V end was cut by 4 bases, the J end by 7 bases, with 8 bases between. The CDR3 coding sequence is TGTGCCAGTAGTACTCTGAGCCAGCCCCAGCATTTT. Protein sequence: CASSTLSQPQHF.

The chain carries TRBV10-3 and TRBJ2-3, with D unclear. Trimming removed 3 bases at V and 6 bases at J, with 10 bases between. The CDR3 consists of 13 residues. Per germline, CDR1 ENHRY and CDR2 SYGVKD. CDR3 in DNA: TGTGCCATCAGTGATAATAGCCCCGATACGCAGTATTTT. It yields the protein CAISDNSPDTQYF.

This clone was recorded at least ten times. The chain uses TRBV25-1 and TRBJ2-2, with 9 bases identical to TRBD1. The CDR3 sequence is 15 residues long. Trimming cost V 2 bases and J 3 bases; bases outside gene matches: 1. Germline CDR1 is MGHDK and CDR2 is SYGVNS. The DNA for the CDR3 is TGTGCCAGCAGTGAAAGGGACAGGGACACCGGGGAGCTGTTTTTT. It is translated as CASSERDRDTGELFF.

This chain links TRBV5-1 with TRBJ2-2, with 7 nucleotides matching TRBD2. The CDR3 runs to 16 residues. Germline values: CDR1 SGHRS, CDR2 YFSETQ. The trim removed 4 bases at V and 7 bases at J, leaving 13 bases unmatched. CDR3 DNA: TGCGCCAGCAGCGAAGGACTAGTATATTATGGCGGGGAGCTGTTTTTT. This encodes CASSEGLVYYGGELFF.

This CDR3 reads CSARDTQGNQPQHF. The CDR3 nucleotides are TGCAGTGCTAGAGATACGCAGGGTAATCAGCCCCAGCATTTT. V is TRBV20-1 and J is TRBJ1-5; D is possibly TRBD1 (5 bases). Germline V lookup: CDR1 DFQATT, CDR2 SNEGSKA (reference sequence). The V end lost 0 bases, the J end lost 4 bases, and 10 bases lay between the germline ends. CDR3 length equals 14 residues.

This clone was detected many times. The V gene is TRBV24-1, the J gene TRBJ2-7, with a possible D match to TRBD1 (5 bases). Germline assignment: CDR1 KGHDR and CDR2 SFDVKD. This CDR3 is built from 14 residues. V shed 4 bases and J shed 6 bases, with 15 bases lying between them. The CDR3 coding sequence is TGTGCCACCAGTGAAGGAGACAGTGCTCTCGAGCAGTACTTC. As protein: CATSEGDSALEQYF.

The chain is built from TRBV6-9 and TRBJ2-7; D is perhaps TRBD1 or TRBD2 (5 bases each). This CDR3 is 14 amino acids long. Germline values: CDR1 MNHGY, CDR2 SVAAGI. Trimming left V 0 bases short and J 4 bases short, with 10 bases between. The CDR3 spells CASSYSGDGYEQYF. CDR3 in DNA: TGTGCCAGCAGTTATTCCGGGGACGGGTACGAGCAGTACTTC.

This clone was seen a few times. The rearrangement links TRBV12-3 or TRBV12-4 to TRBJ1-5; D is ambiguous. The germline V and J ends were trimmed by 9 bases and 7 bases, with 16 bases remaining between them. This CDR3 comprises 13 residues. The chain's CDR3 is CASTLILRQPQHF. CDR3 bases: TGTGCCAGTACACTCATTCTTCGGCAGCCCCAGCATTTT.

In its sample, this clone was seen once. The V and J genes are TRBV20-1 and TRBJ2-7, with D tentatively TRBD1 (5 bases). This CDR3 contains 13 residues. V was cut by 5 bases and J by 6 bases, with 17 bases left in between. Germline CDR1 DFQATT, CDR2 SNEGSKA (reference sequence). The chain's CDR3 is CSAQGREVTEQYF. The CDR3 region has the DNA TGCAGTGCTCAGGGCCGAGAGGTAACCGAGCAGTACTTC.

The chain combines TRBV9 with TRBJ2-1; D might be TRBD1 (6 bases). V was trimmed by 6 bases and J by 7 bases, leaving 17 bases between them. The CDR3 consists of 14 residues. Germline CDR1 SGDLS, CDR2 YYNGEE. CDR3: CASIPQTGRNEQFF. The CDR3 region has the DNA TGTGCCAGCATCCCTCAGACAGGTCGGAATGAGCAGTTCTTC. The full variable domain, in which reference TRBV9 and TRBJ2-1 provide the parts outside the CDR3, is DSGVTQTPKHLITATGQRVTLRCSPRSGDLSVYWYQQSLDQGLQFLIQYYNGEERAKGNILERFSAQQFPDLHSELNLSSLELGDSALYFCASIPQTGRNEQFFGPGTRLTVL.

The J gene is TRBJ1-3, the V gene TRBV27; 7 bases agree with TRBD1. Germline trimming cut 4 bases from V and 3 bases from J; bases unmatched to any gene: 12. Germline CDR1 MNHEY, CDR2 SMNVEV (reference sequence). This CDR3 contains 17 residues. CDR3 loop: CASSSLDRPYGGNTIYF. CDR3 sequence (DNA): TGTGCCAGCAGTTCCTTGGACAGGCCCTACGGTGGAAACACCATATATTTT.

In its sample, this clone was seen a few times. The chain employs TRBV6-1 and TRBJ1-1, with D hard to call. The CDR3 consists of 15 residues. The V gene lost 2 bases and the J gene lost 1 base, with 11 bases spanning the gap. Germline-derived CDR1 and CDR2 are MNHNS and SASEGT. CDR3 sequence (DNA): TGTGCCAGCAGTGAAACTGTGGAAGGGAACACTGAAGCTTTCTTT. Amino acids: CASSETVEGNTEAFF.

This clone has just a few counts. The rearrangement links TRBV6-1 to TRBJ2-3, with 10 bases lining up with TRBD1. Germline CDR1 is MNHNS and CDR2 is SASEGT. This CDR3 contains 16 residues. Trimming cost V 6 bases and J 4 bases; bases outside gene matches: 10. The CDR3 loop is CASSANTGTGADTQYF. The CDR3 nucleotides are TGTGCCAGCAGCGCGAACACCGGGACAGGGGCAGATACGCAGTATTTT.

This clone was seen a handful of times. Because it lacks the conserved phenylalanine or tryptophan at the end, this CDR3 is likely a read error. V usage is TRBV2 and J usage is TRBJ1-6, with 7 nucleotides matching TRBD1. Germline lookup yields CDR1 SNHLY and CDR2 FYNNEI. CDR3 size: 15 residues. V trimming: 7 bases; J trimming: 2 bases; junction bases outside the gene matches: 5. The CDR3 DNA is TGTGCCAGCAAACGACAGGGCGCCTATAATTCACCCCTCCACTAT. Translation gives CASKRQGAYNSPLHY.

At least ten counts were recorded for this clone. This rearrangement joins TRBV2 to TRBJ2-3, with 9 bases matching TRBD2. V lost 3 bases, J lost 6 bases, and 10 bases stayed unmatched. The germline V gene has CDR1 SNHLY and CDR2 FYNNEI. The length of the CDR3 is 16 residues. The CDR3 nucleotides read TGTGCCAGCAGTGAGGCTAGCGGGAACATAAAGGATACGCAGTATTTT. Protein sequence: CASSEASGNIKDTQYF.

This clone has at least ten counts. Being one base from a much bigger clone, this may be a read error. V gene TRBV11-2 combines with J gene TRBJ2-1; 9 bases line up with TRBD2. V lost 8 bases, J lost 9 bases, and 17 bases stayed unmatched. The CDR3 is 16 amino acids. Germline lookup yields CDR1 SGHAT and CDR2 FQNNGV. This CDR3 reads CASVPGGRAHQSEQFF. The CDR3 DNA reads TGTGCCAGCGTCCCCGGCGGGAGGGCGCATCAGAGTGAGCAGTTCTTC.

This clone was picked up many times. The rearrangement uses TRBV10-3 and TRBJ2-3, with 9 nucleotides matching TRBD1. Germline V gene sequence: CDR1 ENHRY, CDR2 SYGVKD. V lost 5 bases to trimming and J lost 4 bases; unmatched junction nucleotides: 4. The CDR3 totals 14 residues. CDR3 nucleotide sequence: TGTGCCATCAGTACAGGGGGCCGGGCAGATACGCAGTATTTT. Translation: CAISTGGRADTQYF.

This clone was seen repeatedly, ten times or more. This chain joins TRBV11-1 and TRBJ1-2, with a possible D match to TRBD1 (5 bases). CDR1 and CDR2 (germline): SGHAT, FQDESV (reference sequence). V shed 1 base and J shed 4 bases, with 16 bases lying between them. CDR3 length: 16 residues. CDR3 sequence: CASSLDGTSLLYGYTF. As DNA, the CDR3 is TGTGCCAGCAGCTTAGACGGGACCAGTCTACTCTATGGCTACACCTTC.